This T cell receptor beta chain appears in the sequencing data of a study of T-cell memory formation after mild COVID-19 (dated by TCRdb to 2020 to 2023). Broadly, across the study: Most TCR sequence clusters were specific to one of the two donors. In a couple of donors, T-cell clones that expanded and contracted after mild COVID-19 were tracked by sequencing TCRalpha and TCRbeta repertoires over time. Two young, previously healthy adult volunteers made up the cohort, one male and one female. The full study reports these points: Some responding clones were found in pre-infection memory, which suggests that pre-existing cross-reactive memory T cells took part in the SARS-CoV-2 response. Only a couple of mild cases were covered by the study, and larger cohorts that include severe cases with pre-infection samples were considered necessary. SARS-CoV-2 specificity was not confirmed for the second-wave clones peaking on day 37. Contracting CD4+ clones were found mainly in CM and EM memory subsets, while CD8+ clones were enriched in EMRA. Balanced CD4/CD8 phenotypes were observed for clones contracting from day 15 to 85, whereas a bias towards CD4+ was observed for a second wave of clones expanding from day 15 to 37.

The listed sequencing device is Illumina NovaSeq 6000. cDNA libraries for TCRalpha and TCRbeta were prepared by 5'RACE using constant-segment primers, with sample barcodes and unique molecular identifiers added. RNA was extracted from every sample with Trizol reagent. Amplification of the libraries took two PCR steps, and the second step added a second sample barcode plus Illumina TruSeq adapters. Libraries were sequenced on an Illumina NovaSeq with 2 x 150 bp paired-end reads. As for the authors' bioinformatics: Demultiplexing of reads and collapsing into UMI-guided consensus sequences were performed with migec v1.2.7. Using mixcr v2.1.11, the UMI consensuses were aligned to TRA and TRB V and J templates and assembled into clonotypes. A clonotype was counted as expanded or contracted only when both edgeR and NoisET called the clonotype significant, with the noise models trained on biological replicates. For edgeR calls, the thresholds were a false discovery rate-adjusted p below 0.01 and a log2 fold-change of 1. As an exploratory analysis of dynamics, max-normalized trajectories of the 1000 most abundant clonotypes were examined with PCA combined with hierarchical clustering. Separately sequenced CD4+ and CD8+ repertoires were used to assign the CD4 or CD8 phenotype of responding clones. In TCRdb, the public reads were trimmed at Q25 with fastp and aligned with MiXCR, with productive beta chains retained. Rows with a matching CDR3 protein are joined into one entry that keeps the most common DNA and genes. The V and J calls, along with clone size, are taken from TCRdb and not from the paper's own processing. This sample gives some 64,000 distinct CDR3 sequences in total; 9.3% of them show up just once. The ten biggest clones cover approximately 1.1% of the sample.

Measured from the cysteine to the phenylalanine, the CDR3 is 13 residues long. Just the 39-base CDR3 DNA is kept, in frame starting at base 1. Looking up the germline V gene (reference sequence) yields CDR1 DFQATT and CDR2 SNEGSKA. V drops 0 bases and J drops 9 bases, leaving 11 bases in between. A remark on this clonotype: Its antigen is unknown. No base-level quality is on record; no much larger clone is a single base apart.

Ficoll-Paque density gradient centrifugation was used to isolate PBMCs. The sequence links TRBV20-1 to TRBJ1-4, with an unclear D gene assignment. Sequenced sample: PBMCs or a T cell subset sorted from them (not recorded which). This clonotype was obtained from a man younger than 30 who had mild COVID-19 (a few samples of this study predate the infection). The sample titles of this study are shuffled in the database, so cell type and time point are left out; the donor was told from shared clones. The DNA is TGCAGTGCTAGAGACCCCACCGGGCAAAAACTGTTTTTT. This sequence encodes CSARDPTGQKLFF.